Listed here are 10 T cell receptor beta chains from one sample, sequenced in a study of human T cells and chemical hapten exposure. Each CDR3 protein gets one entry after TCRdb re-called the RACE reads with MiXCR. The data show some 94,000 distinct CDR3 sequences, around 12% seen once. Time point noted: patch test 1, 2 weeks after DPC sensitization. The treatment here: therapeutic diphenylcyclopropenone sensitization with weekly scalp DPC. Sequencing used whole blood, obtained in connection with sensitization to the hapten diphenylcyclopropenone (DPC). The receptors were sampled from a woman aged 35 to 49 with alopecia areata. Some clones in this sample may be carry-over from other donors' samples.

The gene calls are TRBV6-5 and TRBJ2-7; the D gene is possibly TRBD2 (6 bases). V was cut by 4 bases and J by 7 bases, with 17 bases left in between. Germline V gene sequence: CDR1 MNHEY, CDR2 SVGAGI. The CDR3 is 14 amino acids. CDR3 DNA: TGTGCCAGCAGTTCCTCCGGGACTGGAGGAGAGCAGTACTTC. This codes for CASSSSGTGGEQYF.

The chain employs TRBV29-1 and TRBJ2-7; D is possibly TRBD2 (5 bases). Per the germline V gene, CDR1 is SQVTM and CDR2 is ANQGSEA. V gave up 4 bases and J gave up 0 bases, with 13 bases separating them. CDR3 size: 14 residues. This CDR3 reads CSVAFLGLSYEQYF. CDR3 nucleotides: TGCAGCGTTGCTTTTTTAGGACTCTCCTACGAGCAGTACTTC.

Concerning this clonotype itself: With a much larger clone just one base away, this may be a read error. Because it lacks the conserved phenylalanine or tryptophan at the end, this CDR3 is likely a read error. The V call is TRBV7-9, the J call TRBJ1-5; D gene unclear. V was pared by 3 bases and J by 4 bases, with 7 bases between. In germline, CDR1 is SEHNR, CDR2 FQNEAQ (reference sequence). This CDR3 has 13 residues. The CDR3 coding sequence is TGTGCCAGCAGCTTTCGAGGAAATCAGCCCCAGCATATT. It encodes CASSFRGNQPQHI.

The table lists this clonotype with a few counts. The chain is built from TRBV4-3 and TRBJ2-2; D gene unclear. Germline V gene sequence: CDR1 LGHNA, CDR2 YSLEER. The CDR3 spans 15 residues. The germline V and J ends were trimmed by 1 base and 8 bases, with 14 bases remaining between them. Here the CDR3 reads CASSQALRSSGELFF. The CDR3, as DNA: TGCGCCAGCAGCCAAGCCCTGCGCAGCTCGGGGGAGCTGTTTTTT.

This clonotype has just a few counts. This sequence joins TRBV20-1 and TRBJ1-2, with D possibly being TRBD1 (5 bases). The CDR3 extends over 11 amino acids. Germline V gene lookup returns CDR1 DFQATT and CDR2 SNEGSKA (reference sequence). Trimming took 6 bases from V and 8 from J, leaving 13 bases between them. CDR3 loop: CSATGFSGYTF. In DNA, the CDR3 is TGCAGTGCCACAGGCTTTTCGGGCTACACCTTC.

J is TRBJ2-3 and V is TRBV28; possible D gene TRBD2, 6 bases. V was shortened by 6 bases and J by 5 bases, with 9 bases between the two germline ends. The CDR3 runs 12 residues. CDR1 is MDHEN and CDR2 is SYDVKM in the germline V gene. This CDR3 reads CASRTAGDTQYF. The CDR3, as DNA: TGTGCCAGCAGAACAGCGGGAGATACGCAGTATTTT.

The chain carries TRBV5-1 and TRBJ2-1; TRBD2 aligns across 8 bases. The junction had 8 bases not matched to a gene; V was cut back by 0 bases and J by 6 bases. CDR1 and CDR2 (germline): SGHRS, YFSETQ. The CDR3 spans 16 residues. The CDR3 reads CASSLGTSRITNEQFF. The CDR3 DNA is TGCGCCAGCAGCTTGGGGACTAGCAGGATAACCAATGAGCAGTTCTTC.

This sequence joins TRBV7-2 and TRBJ2-1; D ambiguous. The germline V gene encodes CDR1 SGHTA and CDR2 FQGNSA. V lost 5 bases to trimming and J lost 6 bases, with 11 bases between them. The CDR3 extends over 13 amino acids. CDR3 sequence: CASSILGINEQFF. CDR3 nucleotides: TGTGCCAGCAGCATTCTAGGAATCAATGAGCAGTTCTTC.

The V and J genes are TRBV29-1 and TRBJ2-1; the match to TRBD1 covers 9 bases. The CDR3 has 15 residues. V was clipped by 3 bases and J by 4 bases; unmatched bases: 7. Germline loops: CDR1 SQVTM, CDR2 ANQGSEA. The CDR3 DNA reads as TGCAGCGTTGACATCCGGGACAGGGCGTACAATGAGCAGTTCTTC. It specifies CSVDIRDRAYNEQFF.

The chain has TRBV7-2 and TRBJ2-7, with D maybe TRBD2 (6 bases). The CDR3 loop spans 14 amino acids. Germline CDR1 is SGHTA and CDR2 is FQGNSA. V was shortened by 5 bases and J by 7 bases, with 18 bases between the two germline ends. Here the CDR3 DNA reads TGTGCCAGCAGCAGCTCGGGAGTTCGTGCTGAGCAGTACTTC. Translating it yields CASSSSGVRAEQYF.